This T cell receptor beta chain appears in the sequencing data of a study of blood T cells in healthy people across ages. Isolation per sample recovered at least 7 million PBMCs. CDR3 length: 16 residues. Germline CDR1 is DFQATT and CDR2 is SNEGSKA (reference sequence). V gave up 0 bases and J gave up 3 bases; unmatched junction bases: 6. Sample-barcoded 5' priming and a J-beta primer mix drove a second PCR of roughly 6 to 12 cycles. Every cDNA molecule carried a tag from a template-switch adaptor bearing 12 random nucleotides. In TCRdb, the 5' RACE reads were re-called with MiXCR into one record per CDR3 protein. This sample has hundreds of thousands of distinct CDR3 sequences, with roughly 32% found just once.

Material for sequencing was blood. The chain uses TRBV20-1 and TRBJ2-1, with 9 bases that match TRBD2. This receptor was taken from a woman at least 80 years old in good health. The CDR3 region has the DNA TGCAGTGCTAGAGATGGGCGGGGGGGAATCTACAATGAGCAGTTCTTC. Its translation is CSARDGRGGIYNEQFF.